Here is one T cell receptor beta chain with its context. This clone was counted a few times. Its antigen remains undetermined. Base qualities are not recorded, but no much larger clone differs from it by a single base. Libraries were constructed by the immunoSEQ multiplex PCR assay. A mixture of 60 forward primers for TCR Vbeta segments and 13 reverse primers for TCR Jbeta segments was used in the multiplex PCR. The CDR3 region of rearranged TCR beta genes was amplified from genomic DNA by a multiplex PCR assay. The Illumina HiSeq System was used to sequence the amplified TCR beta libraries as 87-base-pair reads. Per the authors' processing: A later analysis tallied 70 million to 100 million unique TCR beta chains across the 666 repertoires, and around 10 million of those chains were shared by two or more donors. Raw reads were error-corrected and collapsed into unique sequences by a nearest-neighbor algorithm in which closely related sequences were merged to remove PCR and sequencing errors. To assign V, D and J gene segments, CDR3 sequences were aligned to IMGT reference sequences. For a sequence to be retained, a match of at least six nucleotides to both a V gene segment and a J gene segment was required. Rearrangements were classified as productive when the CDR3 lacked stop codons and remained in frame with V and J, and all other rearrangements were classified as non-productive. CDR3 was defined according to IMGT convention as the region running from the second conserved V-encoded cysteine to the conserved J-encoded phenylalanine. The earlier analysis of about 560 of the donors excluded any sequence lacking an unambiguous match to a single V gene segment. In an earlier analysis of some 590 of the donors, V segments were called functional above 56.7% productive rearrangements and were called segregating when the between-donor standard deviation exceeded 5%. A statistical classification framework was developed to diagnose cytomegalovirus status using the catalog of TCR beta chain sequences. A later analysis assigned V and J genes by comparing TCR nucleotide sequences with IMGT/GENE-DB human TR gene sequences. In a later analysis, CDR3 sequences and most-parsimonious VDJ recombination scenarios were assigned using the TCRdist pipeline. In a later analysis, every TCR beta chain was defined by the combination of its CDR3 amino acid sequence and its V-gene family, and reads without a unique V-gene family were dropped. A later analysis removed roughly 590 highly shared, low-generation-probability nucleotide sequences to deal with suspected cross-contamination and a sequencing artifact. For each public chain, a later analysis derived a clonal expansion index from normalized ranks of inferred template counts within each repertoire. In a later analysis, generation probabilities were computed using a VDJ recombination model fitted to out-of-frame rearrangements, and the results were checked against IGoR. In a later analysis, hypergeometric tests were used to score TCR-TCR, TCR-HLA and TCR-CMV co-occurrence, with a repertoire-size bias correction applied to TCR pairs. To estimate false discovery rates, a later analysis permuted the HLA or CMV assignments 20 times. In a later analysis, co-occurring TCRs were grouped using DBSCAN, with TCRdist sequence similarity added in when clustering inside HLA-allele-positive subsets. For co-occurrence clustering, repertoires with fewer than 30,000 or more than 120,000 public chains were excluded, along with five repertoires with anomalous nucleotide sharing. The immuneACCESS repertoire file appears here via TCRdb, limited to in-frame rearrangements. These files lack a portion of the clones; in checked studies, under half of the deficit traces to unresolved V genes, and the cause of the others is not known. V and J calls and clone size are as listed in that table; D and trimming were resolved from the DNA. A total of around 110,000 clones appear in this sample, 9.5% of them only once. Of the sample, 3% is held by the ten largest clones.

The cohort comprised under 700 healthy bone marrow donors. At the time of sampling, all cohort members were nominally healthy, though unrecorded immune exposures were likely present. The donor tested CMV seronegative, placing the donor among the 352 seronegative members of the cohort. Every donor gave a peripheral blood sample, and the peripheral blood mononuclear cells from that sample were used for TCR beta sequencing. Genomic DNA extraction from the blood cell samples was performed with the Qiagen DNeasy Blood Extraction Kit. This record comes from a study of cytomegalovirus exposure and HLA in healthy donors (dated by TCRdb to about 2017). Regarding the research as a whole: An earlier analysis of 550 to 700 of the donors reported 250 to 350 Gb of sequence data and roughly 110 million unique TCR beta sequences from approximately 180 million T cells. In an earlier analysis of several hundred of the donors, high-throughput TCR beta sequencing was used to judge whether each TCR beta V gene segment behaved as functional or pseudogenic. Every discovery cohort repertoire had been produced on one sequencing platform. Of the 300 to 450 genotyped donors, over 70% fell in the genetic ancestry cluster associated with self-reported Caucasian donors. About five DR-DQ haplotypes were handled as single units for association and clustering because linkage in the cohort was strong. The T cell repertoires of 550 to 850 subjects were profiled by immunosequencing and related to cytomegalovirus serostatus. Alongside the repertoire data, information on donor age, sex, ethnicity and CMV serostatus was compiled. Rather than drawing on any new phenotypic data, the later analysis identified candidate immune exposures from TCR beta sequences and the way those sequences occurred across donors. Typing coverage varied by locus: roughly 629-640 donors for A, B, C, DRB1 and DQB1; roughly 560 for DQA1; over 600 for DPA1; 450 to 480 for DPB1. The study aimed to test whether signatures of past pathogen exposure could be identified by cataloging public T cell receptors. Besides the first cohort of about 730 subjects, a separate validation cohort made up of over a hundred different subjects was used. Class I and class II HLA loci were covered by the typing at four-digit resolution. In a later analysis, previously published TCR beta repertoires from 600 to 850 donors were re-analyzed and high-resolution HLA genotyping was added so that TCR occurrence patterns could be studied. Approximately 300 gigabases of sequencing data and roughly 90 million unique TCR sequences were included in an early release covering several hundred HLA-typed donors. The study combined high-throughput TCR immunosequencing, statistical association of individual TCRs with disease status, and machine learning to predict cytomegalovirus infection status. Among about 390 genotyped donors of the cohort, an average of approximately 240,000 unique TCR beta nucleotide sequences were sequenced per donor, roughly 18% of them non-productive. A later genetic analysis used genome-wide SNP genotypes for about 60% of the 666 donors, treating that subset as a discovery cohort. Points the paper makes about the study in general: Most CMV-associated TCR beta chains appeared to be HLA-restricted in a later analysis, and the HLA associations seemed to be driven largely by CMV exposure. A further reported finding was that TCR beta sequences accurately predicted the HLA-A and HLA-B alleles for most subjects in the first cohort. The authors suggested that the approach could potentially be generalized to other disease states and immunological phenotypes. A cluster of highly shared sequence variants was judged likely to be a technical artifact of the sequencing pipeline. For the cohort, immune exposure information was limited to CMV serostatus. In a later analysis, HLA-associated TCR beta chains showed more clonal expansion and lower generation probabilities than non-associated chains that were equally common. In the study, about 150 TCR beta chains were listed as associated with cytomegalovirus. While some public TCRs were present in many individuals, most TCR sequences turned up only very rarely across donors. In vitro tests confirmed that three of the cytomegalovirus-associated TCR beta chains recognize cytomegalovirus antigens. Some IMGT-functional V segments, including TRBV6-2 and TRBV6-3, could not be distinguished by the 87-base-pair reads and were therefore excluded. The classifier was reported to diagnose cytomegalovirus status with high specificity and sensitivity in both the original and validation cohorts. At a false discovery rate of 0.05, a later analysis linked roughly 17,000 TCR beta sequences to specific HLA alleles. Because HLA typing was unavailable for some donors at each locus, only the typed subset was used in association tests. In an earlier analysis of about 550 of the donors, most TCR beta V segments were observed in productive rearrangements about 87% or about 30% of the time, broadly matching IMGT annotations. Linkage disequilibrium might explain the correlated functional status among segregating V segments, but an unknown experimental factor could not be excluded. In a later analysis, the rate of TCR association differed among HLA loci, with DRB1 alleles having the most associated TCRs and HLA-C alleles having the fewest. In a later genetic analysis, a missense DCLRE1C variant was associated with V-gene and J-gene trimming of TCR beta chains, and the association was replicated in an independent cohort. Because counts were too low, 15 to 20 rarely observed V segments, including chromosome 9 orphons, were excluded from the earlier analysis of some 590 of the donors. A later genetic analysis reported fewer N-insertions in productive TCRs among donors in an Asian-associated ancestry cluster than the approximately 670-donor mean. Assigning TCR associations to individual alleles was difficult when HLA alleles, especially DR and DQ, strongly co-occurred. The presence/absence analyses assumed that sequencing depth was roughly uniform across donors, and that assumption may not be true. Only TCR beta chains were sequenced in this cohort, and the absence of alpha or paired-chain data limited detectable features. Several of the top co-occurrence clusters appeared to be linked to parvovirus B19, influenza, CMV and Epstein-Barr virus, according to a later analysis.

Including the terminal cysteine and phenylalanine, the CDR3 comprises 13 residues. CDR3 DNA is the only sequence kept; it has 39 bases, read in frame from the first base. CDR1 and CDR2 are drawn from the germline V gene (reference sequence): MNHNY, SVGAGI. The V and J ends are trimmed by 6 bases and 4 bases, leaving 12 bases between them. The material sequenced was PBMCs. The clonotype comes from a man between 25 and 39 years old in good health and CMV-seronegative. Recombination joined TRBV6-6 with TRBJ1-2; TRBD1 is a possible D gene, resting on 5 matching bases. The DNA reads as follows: TGTGCCAGCAGCCGTACAGACAGCTATGGCTACACCTTC. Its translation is CASSRTDSYGYTF.